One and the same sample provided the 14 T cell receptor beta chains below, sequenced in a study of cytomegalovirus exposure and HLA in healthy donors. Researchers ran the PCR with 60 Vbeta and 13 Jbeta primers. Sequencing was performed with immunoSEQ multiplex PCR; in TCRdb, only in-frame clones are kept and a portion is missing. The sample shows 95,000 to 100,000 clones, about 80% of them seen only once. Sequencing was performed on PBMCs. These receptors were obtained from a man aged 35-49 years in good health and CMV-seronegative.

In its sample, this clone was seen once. CDR3 bases: TGTGCCAGCAGCTTGGTTCGCTACGAGCAGTACTTC. Encoded protein: CASSLVRYEQYF. The chain combines TRBV5-6 with TRBJ2-7, with D uncertain. Germline assignment: CDR1 SGHDT and CDR2 YYEEEE. Deletions cut 0 bases from V and 3 bases from J, with 4 bases between. This CDR3 region has 12 residues.

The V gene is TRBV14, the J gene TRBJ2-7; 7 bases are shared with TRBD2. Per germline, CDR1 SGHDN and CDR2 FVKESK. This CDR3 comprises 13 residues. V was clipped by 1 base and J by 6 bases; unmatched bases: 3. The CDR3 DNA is TGTGCCAGCAGCCAAGGCAGGGAGGGCGAGCAGTACGTC. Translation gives CASSQGREGEQYV.

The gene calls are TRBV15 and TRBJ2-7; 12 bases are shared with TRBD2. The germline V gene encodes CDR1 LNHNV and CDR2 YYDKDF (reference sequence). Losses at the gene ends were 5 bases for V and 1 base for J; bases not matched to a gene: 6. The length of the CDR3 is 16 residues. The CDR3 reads CATSEGLAGLSYEQYV. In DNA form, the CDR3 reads TGTGCCACCAGCGAAGGACTAGCGGGGTTATCCTACGAGCAGTACGTC.

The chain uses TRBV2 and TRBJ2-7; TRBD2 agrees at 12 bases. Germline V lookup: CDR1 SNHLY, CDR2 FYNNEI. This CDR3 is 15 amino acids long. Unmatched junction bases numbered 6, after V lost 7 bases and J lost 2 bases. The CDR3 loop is CASNPGLAGPYEQYF. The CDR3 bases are TGTGCCAGCAACCCAGGACTAGCGGGGCCCTACGAGCAGTACTTC.

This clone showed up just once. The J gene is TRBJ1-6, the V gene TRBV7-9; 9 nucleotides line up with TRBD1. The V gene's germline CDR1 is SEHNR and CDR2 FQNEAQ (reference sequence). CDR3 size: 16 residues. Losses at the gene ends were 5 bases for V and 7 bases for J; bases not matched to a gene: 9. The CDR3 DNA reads TGTGCCAGCAGCCCAACCGGGACAGGGTTGAATTCACCCCTCCACTTT. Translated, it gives CASSPTGTGLNSPLHF.

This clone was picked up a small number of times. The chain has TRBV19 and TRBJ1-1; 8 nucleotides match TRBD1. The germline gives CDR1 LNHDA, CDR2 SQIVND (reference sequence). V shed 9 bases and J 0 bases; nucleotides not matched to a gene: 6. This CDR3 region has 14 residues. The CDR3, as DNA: TGTGCCAGCCAGGGACAGGCCTTGAACACTGAAGCTTTCTTT. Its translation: CASQGQALNTEAFF.

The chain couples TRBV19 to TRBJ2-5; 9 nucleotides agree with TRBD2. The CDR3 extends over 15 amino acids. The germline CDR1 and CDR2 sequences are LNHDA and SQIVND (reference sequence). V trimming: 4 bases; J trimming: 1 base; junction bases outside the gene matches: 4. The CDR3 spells CASSNQRGVQETQYF. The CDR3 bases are TGTGCCAGTAGTAACCAGCGGGGGGTCCAAGAGACCCAGTACTTC.

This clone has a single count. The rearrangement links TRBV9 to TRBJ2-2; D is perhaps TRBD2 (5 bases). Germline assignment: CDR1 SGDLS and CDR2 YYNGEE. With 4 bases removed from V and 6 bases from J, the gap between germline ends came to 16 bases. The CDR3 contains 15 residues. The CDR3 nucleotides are TGTGCCAGCAGCTCACGGACTTCGGGCTCCGGGGAGCTGTTTTTT. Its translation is CASSSRTSGSGELFF. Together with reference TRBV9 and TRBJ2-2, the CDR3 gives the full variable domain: DSGVTQTPKHLITATGQRVTLRCSPRSGDLSVYWYQQSLDQGLQFLIQYYNGEERAKGNILERFSAQQFPDLHSELNLSSLELGDSALYFCASSSRTSGSGELFFGEGSRLTVL.

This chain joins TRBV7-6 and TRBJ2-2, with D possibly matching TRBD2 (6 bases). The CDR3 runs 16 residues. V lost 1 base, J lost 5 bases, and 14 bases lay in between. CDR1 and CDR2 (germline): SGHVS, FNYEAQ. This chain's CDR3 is CASSLEAGGETGELFF. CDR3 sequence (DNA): TGTGCCAGCAGCTTAGAGGCTGGCGGGGAAACCGGGGAGCTGTTTTTT.

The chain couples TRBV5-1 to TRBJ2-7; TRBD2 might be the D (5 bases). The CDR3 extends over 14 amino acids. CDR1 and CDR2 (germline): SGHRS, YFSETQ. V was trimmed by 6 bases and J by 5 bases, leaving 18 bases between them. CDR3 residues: CASTPEGIENEQYF. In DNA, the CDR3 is TGCGCCAGCACCCCTGAGGGTATCGAAAACGAGCAGTACTTC.

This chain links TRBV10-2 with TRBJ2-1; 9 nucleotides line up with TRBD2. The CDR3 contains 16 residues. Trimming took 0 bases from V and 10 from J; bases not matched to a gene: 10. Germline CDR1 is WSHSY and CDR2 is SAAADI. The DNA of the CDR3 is TGCGCCAGCAGTGAGTCGACCGGCGGGGGGGCCTACGAGCAGTTCTTC. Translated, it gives CASSESTGGGAYEQFF.

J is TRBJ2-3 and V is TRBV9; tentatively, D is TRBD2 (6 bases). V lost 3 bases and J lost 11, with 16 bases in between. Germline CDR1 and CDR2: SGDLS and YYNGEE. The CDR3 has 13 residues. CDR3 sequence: CASSDGWGVMQYF. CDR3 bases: TGTGCCAGCAGCGACGGGTGGGGGGTGATGCAGTATTTT.

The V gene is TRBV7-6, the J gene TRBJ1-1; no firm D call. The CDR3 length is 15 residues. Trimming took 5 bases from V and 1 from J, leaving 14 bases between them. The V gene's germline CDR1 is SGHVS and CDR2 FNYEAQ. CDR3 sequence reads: CASSQHRVRNTEAFF. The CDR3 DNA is TGTGCCAGCAGCCAACATCGTGTAAGGAACACTGAAGCTTTCTTT.

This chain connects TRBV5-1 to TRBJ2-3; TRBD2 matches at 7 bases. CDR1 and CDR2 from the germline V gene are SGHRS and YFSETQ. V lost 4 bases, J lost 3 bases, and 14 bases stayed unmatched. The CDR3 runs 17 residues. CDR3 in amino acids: CASSQAPGLQVTDTQYF. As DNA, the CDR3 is TGCGCCAGCAGCCAGGCACCGGGACTACAAGTGACAGATACGCAGTATTTT.